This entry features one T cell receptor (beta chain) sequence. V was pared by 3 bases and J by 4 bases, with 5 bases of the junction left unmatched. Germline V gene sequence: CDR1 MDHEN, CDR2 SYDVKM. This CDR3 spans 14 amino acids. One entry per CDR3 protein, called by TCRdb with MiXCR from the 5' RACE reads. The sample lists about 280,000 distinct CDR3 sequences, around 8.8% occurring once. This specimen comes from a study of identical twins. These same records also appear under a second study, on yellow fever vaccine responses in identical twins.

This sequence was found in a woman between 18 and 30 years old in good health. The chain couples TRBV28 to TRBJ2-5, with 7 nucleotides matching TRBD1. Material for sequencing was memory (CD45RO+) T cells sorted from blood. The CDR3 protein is CASSLTGSSETQYF. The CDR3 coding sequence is TGTGCCAGCAGTTTGACAGGGTCCTCAGAGACCCAGTACTTC.